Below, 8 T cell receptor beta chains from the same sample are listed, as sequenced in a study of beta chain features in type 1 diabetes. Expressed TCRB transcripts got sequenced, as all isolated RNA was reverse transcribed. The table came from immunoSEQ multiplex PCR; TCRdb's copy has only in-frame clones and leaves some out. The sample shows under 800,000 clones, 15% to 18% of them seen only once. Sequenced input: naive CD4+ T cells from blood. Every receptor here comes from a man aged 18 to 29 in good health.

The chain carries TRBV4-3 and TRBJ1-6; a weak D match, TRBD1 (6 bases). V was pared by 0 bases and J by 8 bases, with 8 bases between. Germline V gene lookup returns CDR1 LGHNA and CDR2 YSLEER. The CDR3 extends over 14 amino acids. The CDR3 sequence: CASSQDRGYSPLHF. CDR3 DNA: TGCGCCAGCAGCCAAGACAGGGGTTATTCACCCCTCCACTTT.

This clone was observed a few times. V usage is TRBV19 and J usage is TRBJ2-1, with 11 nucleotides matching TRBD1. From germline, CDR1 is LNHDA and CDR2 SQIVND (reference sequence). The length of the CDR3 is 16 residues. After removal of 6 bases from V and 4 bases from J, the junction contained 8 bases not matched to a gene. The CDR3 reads CASRTWDRGMYNEQFF. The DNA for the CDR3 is TGTGCCAGTAGGACGTGGGACAGGGGGATGTACAATGAGCAGTTCTTC.

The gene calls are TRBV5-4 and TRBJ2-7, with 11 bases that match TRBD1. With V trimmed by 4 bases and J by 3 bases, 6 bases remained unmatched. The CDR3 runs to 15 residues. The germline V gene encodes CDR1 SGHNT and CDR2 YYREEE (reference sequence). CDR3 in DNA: TGTGCCAGCAGCCTACCGGGACAGGGGGGCTACGAGCAGTACTTC. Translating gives CASSLPGQGGYEQYF.

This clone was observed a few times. This CDR3 is CASATATEAFF. DNA for the CDR3: TGTGCTAGTGCAACCGCCACTGAAGCTTTCTTT. The rearrangement uses TRBV12-5 and TRBJ1-1; no clear D gene. Trimming took 7 bases from V and 4 from J, leaving 7 bases between them. Germline CDR1 LGHNT, CDR2 FRNRAP. The CDR3 runs to 11 residues.

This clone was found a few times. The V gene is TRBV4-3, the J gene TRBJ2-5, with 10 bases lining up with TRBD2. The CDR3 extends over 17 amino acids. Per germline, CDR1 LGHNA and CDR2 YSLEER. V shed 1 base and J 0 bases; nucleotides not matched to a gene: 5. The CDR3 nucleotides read TGCGCCAGCAGCCAAGGGAATAGCGGGGGGTACCAAGAGACCCAGTACTTC. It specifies CASSQGNSGGYQETQYF.

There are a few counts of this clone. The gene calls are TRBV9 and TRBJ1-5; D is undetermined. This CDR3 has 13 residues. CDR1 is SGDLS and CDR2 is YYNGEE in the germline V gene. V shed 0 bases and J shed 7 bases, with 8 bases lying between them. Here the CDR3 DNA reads TGTGCCAGCAGCGTAGGAGAAAGGCAGCCCCAGCATTTT. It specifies CASSVGERQPQHF. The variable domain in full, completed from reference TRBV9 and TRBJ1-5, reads DSGVTQTPKHLITATGQRVTLRCSPRSGDLSVYWYQQSLDQGLQFLIQYYNGEERAKGNILERFSAQQFPDLHSELNLSSLELGDSALYFCASSVGERQPQHFGDGTRLSIL.

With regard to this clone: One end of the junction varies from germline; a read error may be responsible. CDR3 nucleotide sequence: TGTGCTAGCAGCCCTATCCAAGAGACCCAGTACTTC. Its translation: CASSPIQETQYF. The chain is built from TRBV7-7 and TRBJ2-5, with D unresolved. Germline-derived CDR1 and CDR2 are SSHAT and FNYEAQ (reference sequence). The CDR3 is 12 amino acids.

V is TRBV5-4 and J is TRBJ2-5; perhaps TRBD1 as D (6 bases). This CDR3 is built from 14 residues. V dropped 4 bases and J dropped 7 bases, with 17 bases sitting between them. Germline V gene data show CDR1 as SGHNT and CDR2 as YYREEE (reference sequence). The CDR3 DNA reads TGTGCCAGCAGCCTTCCCGAAGACAGGCGGACCCAGTACTTC. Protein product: CASSLPEDRRTQYF.